This TCR beta chain was identified in a study of T cell responses to AZD1222 COVID-19 vaccine. Notes on the study in general: Clonal diversity was possibly underestimated, and white British individuals and females predominated among donors.

V shed 10 bases and J 6 bases; nucleotides not matched to a gene: 4. CDR1 and CDR2 from the germline V gene are MGHDK and SYGVNS. The CDR3 is made up of 11 amino acids. With regard to this clone: Its antigen is unidentified.

TCRdb keeps only in-frame clones here, not all; method: immunoSEQ multiplex PCR. The table records about 110,000 clones, about nine tenths of them present only once. The TCR sequence derives from an adult in good health. This chain connects TRBV25-1 to TRBJ1-2, with TRBD1 identical over 8 bases. The specimen was peripheral blood, collected on day 0 of AZD1222 vaccination. In nucleotides, the CDR3 is TGTGCCACCCGGACAGGGCATGGCTACACCTTC. Residues: CATRTGHGYTF.